Following are 14 T cell receptor beta chains from one sample sequenced in a study of cytomegalovirus exposure and HLA in healthy donors. Vbeta (60) and Jbeta (13) primers were used in the PCR. The method was immunoSEQ multiplex PCR; TCRdb's version includes in-frame clones alone and lacks a portion of them. Here the sample spans under 150,000 clones, 60% to 85% being singletons. Material for sequencing was PBMCs. All receptors derive from a woman aged 40-49 years in good health and CMV-seronegative.

The chain is built from TRBV10-1 and TRBJ2-7; D is unclear. V lost 3 bases and J 0 bases, leaving 9 bases between the germline ends. The CDR3 has 14 residues. Germline lookup yields CDR1 WNHNN and CDR2 SYGVQD (reference sequence). The CDR3: CASSEKRSSYEQYF. The CDR3 DNA sequence: TGCGCCAGCAGTGAAAAACGGAGCTCCTACGAGCAGTACTTC.

This chain uses TRBV6-6 with TRBJ1-1, with TRBD1 matching over 7 bases. The germline gives CDR1 MNHNY, CDR2 SVGAGI (reference sequence). This CDR3 region has 16 residues. Trimming removed 4 bases from V and 0 bases from J; junction bases left unmatched: 8. The CDR3 is CASSSGTVSMNTEAFF. CDR3 DNA: TGTGCCAGCAGTTCCGGGACAGTTTCCATGAACACTGAAGCTTTCTTT.

The rearrangement uses TRBV11-1 and TRBJ1-2; 8 bases agree with TRBD1. Germline V lookup: CDR1 SGHAT, CDR2 FQDESV (reference sequence). This CDR3 is 14 amino acids long. After removal of 5 bases from V and 6 bases from J, the junction contained 8 bases not matched to a gene. This CDR3 is CASSHRDRKHGYTF. The CDR3 nucleotides read TGTGCCAGCAGCCACCGGGACAGGAAACATGGCTACACCTTC. Supplemented by reference TRBV11-1 and TRBJ1-2, the full variable domain reads EAEVAQSPRYKITEKSQAVAFWCDPISGHATLYWYRQILGQGPELLVQFQDESVVDDSQLPKDRFSAERLKGVDSTLKIQPAELGDSAMYLCASSHRDRKHGYTFGSGTRLTVV.

The CDR3 loop reads CASSLGAGDHQPQHF. The CDR3 DNA follows: TGTGCCAGCAGTTTGGGGGCAGGGGACCATCAGCCCCAGCATTTT. The rearrangement uses TRBV27 and TRBJ1-5; D is perhaps TRBD1 (6 bases). V lost 3 bases to trimming and J lost 5 bases, with 14 bases between them. The germline V gene encodes CDR1 MNHEY and CDR2 SMNVEV (reference sequence). The CDR3 runs 15 residues.

The chain is built from TRBV27 and TRBJ1-2; 8 bases agree with TRBD1. The CDR3 totals 17 residues. After removal of 2 bases from V and 4 bases from J, the junction contained 12 bases not matched to a gene. CDR1 and CDR2 from the germline V gene are MNHEY and SMNVEV (reference sequence). The CDR3 DNA reads TGTGCCAGCAGTTTACGGCTACAGGGGGTCCACCTCTATGGCTACACCTTC. It yields the protein CASSLRLQGVHLYGYTF.

This chain uses TRBV6-1 with TRBJ1-1; D uncertain. The germline gives CDR1 MNHNS, CDR2 SASEGT. V was clipped by 2 bases and J by 8 bases, with 12 bases between them. The length of the CDR3 is 13 residues. Written as DNA, the CDR3 is TGTGCCAGCAGTGAATACGGTGGCAGGGAAGCTTTCTTT. Its translation is CASSEYGGREAFF.

J is TRBJ1-3 and V is TRBV11-2; 9 nucleotides match TRBD1. The CDR3 sequence is 15 residues long. J lost 4 bases, V lost 5 bases, and 6 bases had no gene match. Germline lookup yields CDR1 SGHAT and CDR2 FQNNGV. Here the CDR3 DNA reads TGTGCCAGCAGCCTAGGACAGGGGCTCGGAAACACCATATATTTT. It translates to CASSLGQGLGNTIYF.

V is TRBV5-1 and J is TRBJ2-7; D may be TRBD2 (6 bases). The V gene lost 3 bases and the J gene lost 0 bases, with 10 bases spanning the gap. Germline values: CDR1 SGHRS, CDR2 YFSETQ. This CDR3 region has 14 residues. This chain's CDR3 is CASSSGVGSYEQYF. CDR3 coding DNA: TGCGCCAGCAGCTCGGGGGTGGGCTCCTACGAGCAGTACTTC.

The rearrangement joins TRBV19 to TRBJ2-7; weak D call: TRBD2 (7 bases). Per germline, CDR1 LNHDA and CDR2 SQIVND (reference sequence). Trimming shortened V by 1 base and J by 5 bases, and 21 bases separated the two germline ends. This CDR3 region has 17 residues. The CDR3 DNA follows: TGTGCCAGTAGTATAGTGCACGTGGGGGGGCCAAGGAACGAGCAGTACTTC. Protein product: CASSIVHVGGPRNEQYF.

The genes are TRBV18 and TRBJ2-1, with 7 bases that match TRBD2. V dropped 0 bases and J dropped 4; count of bases not matched to a gene: 6. This CDR3 is built from 16 residues. CDR1 and CDR2 from the germline V gene are KGHSH and LQKENI. The CDR3 loop reads CASSPPRLAEYNEQFF. CDR3 nucleotides: TGTGCCAGCTCACCACCGCGTCTAGCGGAATACAATGAGCAGTTCTTC.

J is TRBJ1-2 and V is TRBV14; possibly TRBD1 for D (5 bases). Germline CDR1 SGHDN, CDR2 FVKESK. Trimming removed 0 bases at V and 0 bases at J, with 8 bases between. This CDR3 is 15 amino acids long. CDR3 sequence (DNA): TGTGCCAGCAGCCAAGAGATGACAGCTAACTATGGCTACACCTTC. Residues: CASSQEMTANYGYTF.

This clone appeared a few times. The gene calls are TRBV4-3 and TRBJ1-2; D is uncertain. The germline CDR1 and CDR2 sequences are LGHNA and YSLEER. The CDR3 has 16 residues. V was shortened by 0 bases and J by 4 bases, with 15 bases between the two germline ends. The CDR3 sequence is CASSQDLPPRGYGYTF. CDR3 in DNA: TGCGCCAGCAGCCAAGATTTACCACCCCGGGGCTATGGCTACACCTTC.

The rearrangement joins TRBV6-5 to TRBJ2-5; a weak D match, TRBD1 (5 bases). Trimming left V 5 bases short and J 1 base short, with 11 bases between. CDR1 and CDR2 (germline): MNHEY, SVGAGI. The CDR3 loop spans 14 amino acids. This CDR3 reads CASSTQTAQETQYF. DNA of the CDR3: TGTGCCAGCAGTACCCAGACAGCCCAAGAGACCCAGTACTTC.

This chain uses TRBV25-1 with TRBJ1-1; D remains unclear. The CDR3 has 13 residues. The ends were cut back, 6 bases at V and 6 bases at J, with 14 bases in the middle. Germline V lookup: CDR1 MGHDK, CDR2 SYGVNS. The CDR3 DNA is TGTGCCAGCAGGGGAGGGTTTCTTCCTGAAGCTTTCTTT. Protein: CASRGGFLPEAFF. The whole variable domain, remainder taken from reference TRBV25-1 and TRBJ1-1, is EADIYQTPRYLVIGTGKKITLECSQTMGHDKMYWYQQDPGMELHLIHYSYGVNSTEKGDLSSESTVSRIRTEHFPLTLESARPSHTSQYLCASRGGFLPEAFFGQGTRLTVV.